This T cell receptor (beta chain) originates from a study of blood T cell repertoires in COVID-19. Study information: PBMCs, B-cell-depleted T cells, or T cells were the source of the cDNA or gDNA that made up the material.

Assay used: immunoSEQ multiplex PCR; TCRdb lists only in-frame clones, some missing. Of approximately 260,000 clones listed, 89% are singletons. The germline V gene encodes CDR1 SGHTA and CDR2 FQGTGA. The germline V and J ends were trimmed by 5 bases and 10 bases, with 12 bases remaining between them. CDR3 length: 12 amino acids. The sample was peripheral blood. This receptor was identified in a woman aged 40 to 49 who had recovered from COVID-19. This rearrangement joins TRBV7-3 to TRBJ2-1, with D uncertain. CDR3 region: CASSRPGREQFF. CDR3 DNA: TGTGCCAGCAGCCGCCCCGGTCGGGAGCAGTTCTTC.